A single T cell receptor beta chain is shown here with its context. With 3 bases clipped from V and 3 bases from J, the junction kept 2 bases outside the gene matches. This CDR3 has 15 amino acids. Per the germline V gene, CDR1 is MNHEY and CDR2 is SMNVEV (reference sequence). This specimen belongs to a study of blood T cell repertoires in COVID-19. Original analysis: Amplification from reference gene primers served as the basis for estimated nucleated cell counts. The assay was immunoSEQ multiplex PCR, and TCRdb's table has in-frame clones only and misses some. The V and J calls and clone size are taken from that table; D and trimming were inferred from the DNA. The sample contains roughly 260,000 clones, about nine tenths of which appear only once. Self-reported history from a screening survey and questionnaire set each donor's cohort.

This TCR was recovered from a woman aged 25 to 45 with acute COVID-19. This rearrangement joins TRBV27 to TRBJ2-2, with 9 bases identical to TRBD1. Sequencing was carried out using PBMCs or T cells enriched from blood (not recorded which). The CDR3 is CASSFWDRDTGELFF. The CDR3 DNA is TGTGCCAGCAGTTTTTGGGACAGGGACACCGGGGAGCTGTTTTTT.